One sample yielded the 5 T cell receptor beta chains listed below, sequenced in a study of blood T cell repertoires in COVID-19. Generated by immunoSEQ multiplex PCR, the TCRdb table keeps only in-frame clones and is missing some. The repertoire holds roughly 360,000 clones, with less than 90% as singletons. The material sequenced was PBMCs or T cells enriched from blood (not recorded which). These receptors originate from a woman between 50 and 59 years old who had recovered from COVID-19.

V and J are TRBV6-2 or TRBV6-3 and TRBJ2-7, with TRBD2 matching over 13 bases. The junction had 8 bases not matched to a gene; V was cut back by 6 bases and J by 6 bases. The CDR3 is 15 residues long. Germline V gives CDR1 MNHEY, CDR2 SVGEGT. CDR3 sequence reads: CASSLGLAGVTEQYF. The DNA of the CDR3 is TGTGCCAGCAGCCTAGGACTAGCGGGAGTGACCGAGCAGTACTTC.

The chain couples TRBV18 to TRBJ2-3; 8 positions agree with TRBD2. Losses at the gene ends were 0 bases for V and 0 bases for J; bases not matched to a gene: 14. The CDR3 is made up of 20 amino acids. The germline V gene encodes CDR1 KGHSH and CDR2 LQKENI. DNA for the CDR3: TGTGCCAGCTCACCACCTTACTTGGGACTAGTCCGTCCTAGCACAGATACGCAGTATTTT. This translates into CASSPPYLGLVRPSTDTQYF.

J is TRBJ2-7 and V is TRBV19; D not resolved. Germline CDR1 is LNHDA and CDR2 is SQIVND (reference sequence). V was shortened by 4 bases and J by 0 bases, with 10 bases between the two germline ends. This CDR3 has 14 residues. Here the CDR3 DNA reads TGTGCCAGTAGTAAAAGCGTGGGCTCCTACGAGCAGTACTTC. Its protein product is CASSKSVGSYEQYF.

In nucleotides, the CDR3 is TGTGCCAGCAGAAGCTTAGCGGGAGTTGACATTCAGTACTTC. Its protein product is CASRSLAGVDIQYF. The chain joins TRBV6-5 to TRBJ2-4; 9 nucleotides match TRBD2. Unmatched junction bases numbered 8, after V lost 6 bases and J lost 8 bases. CDR3 length equals 14 residues. Germline CDR1 reads MNHEY; CDR2 reads SVGAGI.

The rearrangement uses TRBV7-9 and TRBJ1-1; D perhaps matches TRBD1 (5 bases). The length of the CDR3 is 12 residues. Looked up from germline, CDR1 is SEHNR and CDR2 is FQNEAQ (reference sequence). V lost 10 bases to trimming and J lost 1 base, with 10 bases between them. CDR3 DNA: TGTGCCACAGGGCGGGGGAACACTGAAGCTTTCTTT. Amino acid sequence: CATGRGNTEAFF.